This T cell receptor beta chain was identified in a study of CD8 T cells in ankylosing spondylitis (TCRdb year 2017). Turning to the overall study: The study set out to find disease-linked TCR variants by profiling T cell receptor beta repertoires in ankylosing spondylitis patients and healthy donors. In total, the full study cohort was made up of about 99 healthy donors and about two dozen ankylosing spondylitis patients. Peripheral blood was sampled, and synovial fluid was also collected from ankylosing spondylitis patients.

Summary of the overall study and its limitations: The disease-linked clones had a CD8+ phenotype and were found at relatively low frequencies in peripheral blood. Blood from ankylosing spondylitis patients appeared to be characterized by a TCR beta motif made up of seven or eight highly homologous amino acid variants. Significant enrichment of the disease-linked clones was reported in matched synovial fluid samples from ankylosing spondylitis patients. Some of the motif variants had been reported before in the synovial fluid and blood of reactive arthritis patients, a finding that suggests common disease-initiation mechanisms.

Sequencer: Illumina HiSeq 2500. TCR beta libraries were prepared by quantitative 5'-RACE with molecular barcodes. Per the original workflow: Disease-linked TCR variants were identified with a new computational method built on a probabilistic model of VDJ rearrangement. TCRdb reworked the public reads: Q25 trimming with fastp, MiXCR clone assembly, productive beta chains retained. One record per CDR3 amino acid sequence lists the most common genes and DNA. TCRdb's processing, not the study's, gives the V and J calls here. The sample contains about 440,000 distinct CDR3 sequences, about a sixth of them found a single time. The ten largest clones take up just over 1% of the sample. On this clonotype itself: Its cognate antigen has yet to be identified. Base qualities are not provided; no much larger clone lies one nucleotide away.

From its cysteine to its phenylalanine, the CDR3 spans 13 amino acids. The only DNA kept is the CDR3, 39 bases in frame from the first base. CDR1 and CDR2 (MNHNS, SASEGT) derive from the germline V gene. Trimming costs V 7 bases and J 8 bases, and their ends lie 17 bases apart. Sequenced sample: blood, either unsorted or a sorted T cell fraction (not recorded which). This sequence uses TRBV6-1 and TRBJ1-2; TRBD1 is a possible D gene, resting on 6 matching bases. The TCR comes from a male donor with ankylosing spondylitis. The CDR3 sequence is CASTQGSGRGYTF. Here is the DNA: TGTGCCAGCACCCAGGGGTCTGGTCGGGGCTACACCTTC.